This section outlines one T cell receptor beta chain sequence together with its context. This CDR3 has 13 residues. V shed 1 base and J shed 3 bases, with 6 bases lying between them. This entry belongs to a study of control samples from healthy donors and cancer patients. The protocol was immunoSEQ multiplex PCR, while the TCRdb copy is restricted to in-frame clones and leaves out a portion. Of 95,000 to 150,000 clones listed, about 87% are singletons. The clonotype comes from a man aged 25 to 40 in good health. The J gene is TRBJ2-5, the V gene TRBV12-3 or TRBV12-4; perhaps TRBD1 as D (6 bases). Sequencing was performed on blood. Here the CDR3 DNA reads TGTGCCAGCAGTTTAGGGACAGAAGAGACCCAGTACTTC. Protein: CASSLGTEETQYF.